This T cell receptor (beta chain) is from a study of T-cell memory formation after mild COVID-19. Findings of the study overall: For contracting clones, CD4+ ones sat mainly in CM and EM, CD8+ in EMRA. Cross-reactive memory seemingly joined, as some responding clones were found in pre-infection memory. Balance between CD4 and CD8 was seen in clones contracting day 15 to 85, and a CD4+ lean was seen in later expanders.

UMIs and sample barcodes were carried by the TCR alpha and TCR beta cDNA libraries that 5'RACE produced using constant-segment primers. TCRdb ran MiXCR on the 5' RACE reads and lists one entry per CDR3 protein. The sample records approximately 290,000 distinct CDR3 sequences, 15% to 20% being singletons. As to this clonotype: Its antigen is still unknown.

Germline values: CDR1 MGHRA, CDR2 YSYEKL. The length of the CDR3 is 15 residues. Trimming removed 5 bases from V and 3 bases from J; junction bases left unmatched: 4. The rearrangement links TRBV4-1 to TRBJ2-7; 13 bases align to TRBD2. Sequencing used PBMCs or a T cell subset sorted from them (not recorded which). The origin of this receptor is a man aged 18 to 29 who had mild COVID-19 (a few samples of this study predate the infection). Cell type and time point are not known. CDR3: CASSVTSGGYYEQYF. CDR3 DNA sequence: TGCGCCAGCAGCGTGACTAGCGGGGGGTACTACGAGCAGTACTTC.